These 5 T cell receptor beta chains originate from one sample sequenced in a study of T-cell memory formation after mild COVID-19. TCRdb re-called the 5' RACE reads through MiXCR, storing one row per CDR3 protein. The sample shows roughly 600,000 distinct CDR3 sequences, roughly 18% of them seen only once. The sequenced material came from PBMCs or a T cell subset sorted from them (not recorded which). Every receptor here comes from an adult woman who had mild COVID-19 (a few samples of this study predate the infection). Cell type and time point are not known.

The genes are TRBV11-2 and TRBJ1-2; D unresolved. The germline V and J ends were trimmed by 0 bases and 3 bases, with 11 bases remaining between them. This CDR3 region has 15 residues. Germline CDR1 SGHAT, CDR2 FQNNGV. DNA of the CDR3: TGTGCCAGCAGCTTAGATCTTGGGCGGGACTATGGCTACACCTTC. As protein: CASSLDLGRDYGYTF.

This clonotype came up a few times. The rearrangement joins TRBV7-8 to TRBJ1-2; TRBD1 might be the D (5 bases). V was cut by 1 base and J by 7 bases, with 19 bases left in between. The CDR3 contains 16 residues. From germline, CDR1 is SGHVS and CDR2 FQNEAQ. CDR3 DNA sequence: TGTGCCAGCAGCTTAGACCTTGTGGACTCCGGGGGTGGCTACACCTTC. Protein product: CASSLDLVDSGGGYTF.

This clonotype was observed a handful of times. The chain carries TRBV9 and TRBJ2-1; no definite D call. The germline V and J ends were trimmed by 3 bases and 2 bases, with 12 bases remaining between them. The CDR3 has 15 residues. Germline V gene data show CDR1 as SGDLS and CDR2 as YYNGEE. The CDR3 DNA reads TGTGCCAGCAGCGCCTCTAAGCACACCTACAATGAGCAGTTCTTC. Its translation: CASSASKHTYNEQFF. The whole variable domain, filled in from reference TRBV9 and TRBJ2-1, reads DSGVTQTPKHLITATGQRVTLRCSPRSGDLSVYWYQQSLDQGLQFLIQYYNGEERAKGNILERFSAQQFPDLHSELNLSSLELGDSALYFCASSASKHTYNEQFFGPGTRLTVL.

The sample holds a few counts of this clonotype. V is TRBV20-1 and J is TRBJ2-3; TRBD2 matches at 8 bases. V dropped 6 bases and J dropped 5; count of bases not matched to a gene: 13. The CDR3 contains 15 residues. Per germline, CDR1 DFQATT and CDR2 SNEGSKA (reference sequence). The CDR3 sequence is CSALGVAGLGDTQYF. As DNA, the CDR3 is TGCAGTGCCCTCGGGGTAGCGGGATTGGGAGATACGCAGTATTTT.

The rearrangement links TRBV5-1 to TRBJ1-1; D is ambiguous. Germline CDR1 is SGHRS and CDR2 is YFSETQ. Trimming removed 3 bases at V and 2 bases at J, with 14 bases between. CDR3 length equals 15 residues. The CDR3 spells CASSSYGLFNTEAFF. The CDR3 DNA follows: TGCGCCAGCAGCTCATACGGACTGTTCAACACTGAAGCTTTCTTT.